The rows below give T cell receptor beta chains drawn from one sample of a study of human T cells and chemical hapten exposure. TCRdb processed the RACE reads anew with MiXCR; each CDR3 protein has one entry. The repertoire includes fewer than 500,000 distinct CDR3 sequences, 4.8% of them detected once, and 2% to 2.5% sits in the top ten. Here the sequenced sample was whole blood, taken in connection with sensitization to the hapten diphenylcyclopropenone (DPC). These receptors were taken from a woman in her fifties or sixties with alopecia areata. Some clones in this sample may be carry-over from other donors' samples. The conserved cysteine and the conserved F or W are not part of the CDR3 here.

cdr3_aa: ASSIELWTEAF
v_call: TRBV19
j_call: TRBJ1-1

cdr3_aa: ASSLNWQQIDKINYGYT
v_call: TRBV7-2
j_call: TRBJ1-2

cdr3_aa: ASSLVGTSTDTQY
v_call: TRBV5-1
j_call: TRBJ2-3

cdr3_aa: ASSLDKGGNSPLH
v_call: TRBV5-1
j_call: TRBJ1-6

cdr3_aa: ASSQRENSPLH
v_call: TRBV18
j_call: TRBJ1-6

cdr3_aa: ASSADGERTDTQY
v_call: TRBV7-2
j_call: TRBJ2-3

cdr3_aa: ASSHATGTLNEKLF
v_call: TRBV3-1
j_call: TRBJ1-4

cdr3_aa: ASSFTSTNEKLF
v_call: TRBV5-1
j_call: TRBJ1-4

cdr3_aa: SDESTGAGEQF
v_call: TRBV29-1
j_call: TRBJ2-1

cdr3_aa: ASSLVGGETSYNEQF
v_call: TRBV7-6
j_call: TRBJ2-1